This T cell receptor beta chain is from a study of tumor-infiltrating lymphocytes in localized non-small cell lung cancer. Study findings and constraints: Not all patients were TCR sequenced, owing to tissue quantity.

The protocol was immunoSEQ multiplex PCR, while the TCRdb copy is restricted to in-frame clones and leaves out a portion. The sample holds fewer than 11,000 clones, 60% seen once. Germline trimming cut 6 bases from V and 3 bases from J; bases unmatched to any gene: 10. This CDR3 is 15 amino acids long. Germline values: CDR1 MNHNS, CDR2 SASEGT. Details on this clone: Its cognate antigen is unknown.

The sequence was collected from a human donor with non-small cell lung cancer. The rearrangement uses TRBV6-1 and TRBJ1-2; 7 bases line up with TRBD1. The sample was uninvolved lung tissue not adjacent to the tumor. The CDR3 DNA sequence: TGTGCCAGCAGAATGGCGGCAGGGGGTGACTATGGCTACACCTTC. Its translation is CASRMAAGGDYGYTF.